The 17 T cell receptor beta chains reported below all come from one sample, sequenced in a study of blood T cell repertoires in COVID-19. Profiling relied on immunoSEQ multiplex PCR, and the TCRdb table lists in-frame clones only, not all of them. The top ten hold 9.5% to 13% of the sample, which has 150,000 to 170,000 clones, approximately 80% seen once. The sequencing sample was made of peripheral blood. The receptors come from a woman aged 55-70 years with COVID-19, enrolled during active disease.

J is TRBJ1-5 and V is TRBV5-5; maybe TRBD1 (5 bases). Trimming cost V 3 bases and J 7 bases, with 14 bases left between them. Germline CDR1 reads SGHKS; CDR2 reads YYEKEE (reference sequence). The CDR3 has 14 residues. CDR3 protein: CASSSTIGGQPQHF. CDR3 DNA: TGTGCCAGCAGCTCTACCATCGGGGGACAGCCCCAGCATTTT.

The chain combines TRBV6-5 with TRBJ2-2; a possible D gene is TRBD1 (5 bases). This CDR3 is built from 14 residues. Trimming left V 10 bases short and J 1 base short, with 13 bases between. The germline gives CDR1 MNHEY, CDR2 SVGAGI. CDR3 in amino acids: CAITATVNTGELFF. In nucleotides, the CDR3 is TGTGCCATAACTGCGACAGTGAACACCGGGGAGCTGTTTTTT.

The chain links TRBV7-9 to TRBJ1-2, with D possibly TRBD1 on 5 matching bases. The germline V gene encodes CDR1 SEHNR and CDR2 FQNEAQ (reference sequence). This CDR3 has 15 amino acids. Trimming removed 3 bases at V and 1 base at J, with 12 bases between. The CDR3 nucleotides are TGTGCCAGCAGCTTGGGCCTAGGACATAACTATGGCTACACCTTC. Protein: CASSLGLGHNYGYTF.

This clone was counted only a few times. This chain links TRBV7-9 with TRBJ2-7, with D possibly TRBD2 on 5 matching bases. The length of the CDR3 is 14 residues. The V gene's germline CDR1 is SEHNR and CDR2 FQNEAQ (reference sequence). Trimming stripped 2 bases from V and 2 bases from J, with 10 bases between. The CDR3 nucleotides are TGTGCCAGCAGCTTAAGCGCGGGCGCCTACGAGCAGTACTTC. Amino acids: CASSLSAGAYEQYF.

This rearrangement joins TRBV7-9 to TRBJ2-1; TRBD2 agrees at 12 bases. V shed 6 bases, J shed 2 bases, and the junction held 14 bases outside the gene matches. This CDR3 region has 19 residues. Germline-derived CDR1 and CDR2 are SEHNR and FQNEAQ (reference sequence). The CDR3 DNA is TGTGCCAGCAGTTCGCCCTCCTCGACTAGCGGGGGAACCTACAATGAGCAGTTCTTC. Translating it yields CASSSPSSTSGGTYNEQFF.

The CDR3 nucleotides read TGTGCCAGCAGTGAAGGCGGGAGCTCCTACAATGAGCAGTTCTTC. Its protein product is CASSEGGSSYNEQFF. The rearrangement uses TRBV6-1 and TRBJ2-1; TRBD2 matches at 7 bases. Trimming took 1 base from V and 0 from J; bases not matched to a gene: 0. CDR3 length equals 15 residues. The germline gives CDR1 MNHNS, CDR2 SASEGT.

This chain connects TRBV5-5 to TRBJ2-2; a possible D gene is TRBD2 (5 bases). The V and J ends lost 4 bases and 2 bases respectively, with 6 bases between them. Per germline, CDR1 SGHKS and CDR2 YYEKEE (reference sequence). The CDR3 sequence is 13 residues long. CDR3 in amino acids: CASSRENTGELFF. The CDR3 coding sequence is TGTGCCAGCAGCCGGGAAAACACCGGGGAGCTGTTTTTT.

V gene TRBV5-4 combines with J gene TRBJ1-1; D is possibly TRBD1 (6 bases). Germline V gene sequence: CDR1 SGHNT, CDR2 YYREEE (reference sequence). The CDR3 totals 14 residues. V lost 4 bases, J lost 1 base, and 11 bases lay in between. CDR3 amino acids: CASSLDSRNTEAFF. Written as DNA, the CDR3 is TGTGCCAGCAGCCTGGACAGTAGGAACACTGAAGCTTTCTTT.

The CDR3 here is CASSLEAGSSYEQYF. The CDR3 region has the DNA TGTGCCAGCAGCTTAGAGGCGGGAAGCTCCTACGAGCAGTACTTC. This rearrangement joins TRBV7-8 to TRBJ2-7; D is perhaps TRBD2 (6 bases). Germline-derived CDR1 and CDR2 are SGHVS and FQNEAQ. V was pared by 1 base and J by 0 bases, with 10 bases between. The CDR3 is 15 amino acids.

The rearrangement joins TRBV19 to TRBJ1-6, with D possibly matching TRBD1 (6 bases). The CDR3 loop spans 16 amino acids. Germline CDR1 and CDR2: LNHDA and SQIVND (reference sequence). Trimming shortened V by 3 bases and J by 7 bases, and 16 bases separated the two germline ends. The CDR3 coding sequence is TGTGCCAGTAGTATGATTCAGGGGTCTTCAAATTCACCCCTCCACTTT. It codes for CASSMIQGSSNSPLHF.

The chain couples TRBV7-8 to TRBJ2-6; maybe TRBD2 (5 bases). Germline CDR1 and CDR2: SGHVS and FQNEAQ. Trimming removed 8 bases from V and 8 bases from J, with 34 bases in between. There are 20 residues in the CDR3. The CDR3: CASSRAAAPTLSTRPNVLTF. DNA for the CDR3: TGTGCCAGCTCAAGAGCGGCGGCTCCCACTCTCTCTACTCGCCCCAACGTCCTGACTTTC.

The chain combines TRBV7-2 with TRBJ1-5, with 7 positions matching TRBD1. The CDR3 extends over 14 amino acids. The germline CDR1 and CDR2 sequences are SGHTA and FQGNSA. Losses at the gene ends were 2 bases for V and 2 bases for J; bases not matched to a gene: 0. The CDR3 loop is CASSLRGRNQPQHF. The CDR3 bases are TGTGCCAGCAGCTTAAGGGGGCGCAATCAGCCCCAGCATTTT.

The chain carries TRBV20-1 and TRBJ1-4; D is unclear. The V end lost 0 bases, the J end lost 14 bases, and 10 bases lay between the germline ends. CDR1 DFQATT and CDR2 SNEGSKA come from the germline V gene (reference sequence). CDR3 length equals 11 residues. CDR3 nucleotides: TGCAGTGCTAGAGATCTGGGTAGCCTGTTTTTT. Translating it yields CSARDLGSLFF.

V usage is TRBV6-5 and J usage is TRBJ2-7; 7 bases map to TRBD2. V was clipped by 5 bases and J by 7 bases; unmatched bases: 11. Germline assignment: CDR1 MNHEY and CDR2 SVGAGI. CDR3 length: 14 residues. CDR3 amino acids: CASSPSGIPEEQYV. CDR3 in DNA: TGTGCCAGCAGTCCCAGCGGGATCCCCGAGGAGCAGTACGTC.

The rearrangement uses TRBV5-4 and TRBJ2-2; 9 bases are shared with TRBD2. The CDR3 totals 15 residues. CDR1 and CDR2 (germline): SGHNT, YYREEE (reference sequence). V trimming: 6 bases; J trimming: 4 bases; junction bases outside the gene matches: 7. The CDR3 sequence is CASNQAGGSTGELFF. CDR3 nucleotides: TGTGCCAGCAACCAAGCGGGAGGCAGCACCGGGGAGCTGTTTTTT.

The V and J genes are TRBV5-4 and TRBJ1-5; 7 bases are shared with TRBD1. Trimming at V came to 5 bases and at J to 0 bases, leaving 5 bases not matched to a gene. There are 15 residues in the CDR3. Germline V lookup: CDR1 SGHNT, CDR2 YYREEE (reference sequence). The CDR3 DNA follows: TGTGCCAGCAGTTATGGACAGGATAGCAATCAGCCCCAGCATTTT. Translating it yields CASSYGQDSNQPQHF.

A note on this clone: Other DNA sequences in this specimen translate into the identical CDR3. The rearrangement joins TRBV14 to TRBJ2-3, with no clear D. Germline values: CDR1 SGHDN, CDR2 FVKESK. V lost 4 bases to trimming and J lost 4 bases, with 3 bases between them. CDR3 size: 11 residues. The CDR3 nucleotides are TGTGCCAGCAGCCTCGCAGATACGCAGTATTTT. Its translation is CASSLADTQYF. Complete variable domain (other parts from reference TRBV14 and TRBJ2-3): EAGVTQFPSHSVIEKGQTVTLRCDPISGHDNLYWYRRVMGKEIKFLLHFVKESKQDESGMPNNRFLAERTGGTYSTLKVQPAELEDSGVYFCASSLADTQYFGPGTRLTVL.